This TCR beta chain was documented in a study of glioma-infiltrating T cells after dendritic cell vaccination (dated by TCRdb to 2016 to 2017). Background for the entire study: The cohort included 15 or so glioblastoma patients drawn from Phase I and II dendritic cell vaccination trials, of whom 9 were newly diagnosed and 6 had recurrent disease. Survival after dendritic cell vaccination was correlated with TCR sequencing metrics such as TIL content and the overlap between tumor and blood repertoires. The vaccine was prepared from monocyte-derived dendritic cells that were cultured for 6 to 7 days with IL-4 and GM-CSF and then pulsed overnight with autologous tumor lysate. Three intradermal dendritic cell vaccine injections were administered to patients at biweekly intervals in the arm below the axilla. Between about 2002 and 2013, the patients were given dendritic cell vaccination pulsed with autologous tumor lysate. In glioblastoma patients vaccinated with dendritic cells, deep sequencing of TCR beta CDR3 regions served to measure tumor-infiltrating lymphocyte content and to compare repertoires between tumor and blood. The investigation overall reported the following: After dendritic cell vaccination, a higher estimated pretreatment TIL content predicted longer time to progression and overall survival. No direct relationship between TCR clonality and survival was found, suggesting that a diverse polyclonal response may matter. The cohort was small and heterogeneous, few patients had complete blood and tumor sets, and even fewer had initial-recurrent tumor pairs. The response model built on TCR overlap across three groups was characterized as speculative, with prospective validation still needed.

For CDR1 and CDR2, the germline V gene (reference sequence) lists MNHEY and SMNVEV. The CDR3 covers 14 residues, taking in both the cysteine and the phenylalanine. Only CDR3 DNA is held: 42 bases, read in frame from base 1. At the junction V is shortened by 6 bases and J by 4 bases, with 14 bases in between. To be selected, patients needed enough residual fresh-frozen tumor tissue and more than two years of available survival data. Although molecular status otherwise differed among the glioblastoma patients, no patient had an isocitrate dehydrogenase mutation. PBMC were collected before vaccination, two weeks after the third vaccination, and at tumor progression if progression occurred. The Qiagen DNeasy Blood extraction Kit was used for extraction of genomic DNA. As for this clone: Its binding antigen is unknown. No base quality values were provided; no much bigger clone lies one nucleotide off.

Using the immunoSEQ assay, TCRB CDR3 regions were amplified from roughly 2 micrograms of genomic DNA, or from all available DNA when less than that was on hand. Multiplex PCR used 60 forward primers for TCR V beta segments and 13 reverse primers for J beta segments. Synthetic control templates were spiked into each sample at limiting dilution to estimate reads per starting template. Sequencing produced 87 bp reads on the Illumina HiSeq System. For the original study's pipeline: To remove PCR and sequencing errors, closely related sequences were merged with a nearest neighbor algorithm. TCR overlap was measured as the percentage of unique tumor TCR beta sequences that were also present in the peripheral blood of the same patient. Entries here come from immuneACCESS through TCRdb and include only in-frame sequences with V and J called. Some clones fail to appear in such tables; in the studies checked, an unresolved V gene covers under half of the shortfall, and the cause of the remainder is unknown. That table supplies the V and J calls and clone size; D and trimming were determined from the DNA. The sample table shows roughly 70,000 clones, and about four fifths are seen once. The top ten constitute roughly 2% of the sample.

The V and J segments used are TRBV27 and TRBJ2-3; TRBD2 could be the D gene, as 5 bases match. This clonotype was obtained from a human donor with glioblastoma. The sample in question was blood, obtained before dendritic cell vaccination. The CDR3 amino acid sequence is: CASSYGRGADTQYF. Read as DNA, the sequence is TGTGCCAGCAGCTACGGACGGGGAGCAGATACGCAGTATTTT.